A selection of T cell receptor beta chains follows, all from one sample in a study of cytomegalovirus exposure and HLA in healthy donors. Produced via immunoSEQ multiplex PCR; TCRdb's table is partial and in-frame only. This sample has a few hundred thousand clones, with almost 80% found just once. Source material: PBMCs. All receptors derive from a man between 18 and 29 years old in good health and CMV-seronegative. The conserved cysteine and the conserved F or W are not part of the CDR3 here.

length: 11
V: TRBV21-1
J: TRBJ1-6
CDR3: ASSKTGFSPLH

length: 16
V: TRBV2
J: TRBJ2-3
CDR3: ASNPTEGPLLSTDTQY

length: 13
V: TRBV7-9
J: TRBJ1-2
CDR3: ASSLHNRGNYGYT

length: 18
V: TRBV4-3
J: TRBJ1-2
CDR3: ASSQEAGLRGQGAVYGYT

length: 16
V: TRBV7-3
J: TRBJ2-1
CDR3: ASSFQPTGPIAYNEQF

length: 13
V: TRBV6-5
J: TRBJ2-7
CDR3: ASSYRDRGIYEQY

length: 17
V: TRBV11-2
J: TRBJ2-3
CDR3: ASRQMGGVSGGSTDTQY

length: 17
V: TRBV4-2
J: TRBJ2-1
CDR3: ASSQGVDGYRSSYNEQF

length: 14
V: TRBV9
J: TRBJ1-5
CDR3: ASSHGQGAGNQPQH

length: 13
V: TRBV6-6
J: TRBJ2-7
CDR3: ASKWLAGGFYEQY

length: 13
V: TRBV7-3
J: TRBJ1-1
CDR3: ASSPLEAKGTEAF

length: 13
V: TRBV28
J: TRBJ2-7
CDR3: ASSSTSGLTYEQY

length: 13
V: TRBV28
J: TRBJ1-3
CDR3: ASSLRVQAGNTIY

length: 14
V: TRBV12-5
J: TRBJ1-1
CDR3: ASGSYKDRVNTEAF

length: 15
V: TRBV30
J: TRBJ1-2
CDR3: AWSVRWFREANYGYT

length: 10
V: TRBV10-3
J: TRBJ2-7
CDR3: AARDTSYEQY

length: 12
V: TRBV7-9
J: TRBJ2-1
CDR3: ASSLGLVTDEQF

length: 9
V: TRBV20-1
J: TRBJ2-7
CDR3: SVMVAYEQY

length: 13
V: TRBV5-1
J: TRBJ2-1
CDR3: ATRPSGGSYNEQF

length: 10
V: TRBV28
J: TRBJ2-7
CDR3: ASSFVAREQY

length: 13
V: TRBV9
J: TRBJ2-7
CDR3: ASSPRTALDYEQY

length: 12
V: TRBV4-2
J: TRBJ1-4
CDR3: ASSPGPTNEKLF